This entry concerns a single TCR beta chain. This entry belongs to a study of siplizumab effects on memory and regulatory T cells. The data were produced by immunoSEQ multiplex PCR, yet TCRdb's version contains in-frame clones alone and is incomplete. The data contain 95,000 to 110,000 clones, about 93% of them seen just once; the ten biggest clones take up 0.55% to 0.7%. V was shortened by 1 base and J by 12 bases, with 10 bases between the two germline ends. Per the germline V gene, CDR1 is LGHNA and CDR2 is YSLEER. The CDR3 sequence is 13 residues long. The clonotype was recovered from a human donor in good health. The sample was Tregs sorted from blood. J is TRBJ1-6 and V is TRBV4-3; D remains unclear. The CDR3 loop is CASSQASPGPLHF. CDR3 DNA sequence: TGCGCCAGCAGCCAAGCCTCACCCGGACCCCTCCACTTT.